This T cell receptor (beta chain) is drawn from a study of blood T cells in healthy people across ages. V shed 1 base and J 7 bases; nucleotides not matched to a gene: 17. Germline V gives CDR1 MGHRA, CDR2 YSYEKL. This CDR3 is built from 18 residues. Study-wide results and caveats: More naive CD4+ cells and higher diversity were found in long-lived than in aged donors.

With a J-beta primer mix and a sample-barcoded 5' primer, a second PCR ran about 7 to 12 cycles. TCRdb analysed the 5' RACE reads with MiXCR anew, one entry per CDR3 protein. The sample carries roughly 1,100,000 distinct CDR3 sequences, about 23% recorded once. This clonotype was counted only a few times. Its antigen is unidentified. For every donor, a draw yielded around 10 milliliters of peripheral blood. These data were also reused for a study on T cells of mothers and their children. From that report: A few mothers and their six children, all healthy Caucasians, donated. Input to cDNA synthesis comprised all extracted RNA, at a ratio of around 1.5 ug per 15 ul.

This TCR came from a girl aged 2-9 years in good health. The chain employs TRBV4-1 and TRBJ2-7, with TRBD2 matching 9 bases. Sequencing was performed on blood. The CDR3 DNA reads as TGCGCCAGCAGCCAAGCGTTGCCGGGGTTAGCGGGAGTCGGAGAGCAGTACTTC. Its translation is CASSQALPGLAGVGEQYF.